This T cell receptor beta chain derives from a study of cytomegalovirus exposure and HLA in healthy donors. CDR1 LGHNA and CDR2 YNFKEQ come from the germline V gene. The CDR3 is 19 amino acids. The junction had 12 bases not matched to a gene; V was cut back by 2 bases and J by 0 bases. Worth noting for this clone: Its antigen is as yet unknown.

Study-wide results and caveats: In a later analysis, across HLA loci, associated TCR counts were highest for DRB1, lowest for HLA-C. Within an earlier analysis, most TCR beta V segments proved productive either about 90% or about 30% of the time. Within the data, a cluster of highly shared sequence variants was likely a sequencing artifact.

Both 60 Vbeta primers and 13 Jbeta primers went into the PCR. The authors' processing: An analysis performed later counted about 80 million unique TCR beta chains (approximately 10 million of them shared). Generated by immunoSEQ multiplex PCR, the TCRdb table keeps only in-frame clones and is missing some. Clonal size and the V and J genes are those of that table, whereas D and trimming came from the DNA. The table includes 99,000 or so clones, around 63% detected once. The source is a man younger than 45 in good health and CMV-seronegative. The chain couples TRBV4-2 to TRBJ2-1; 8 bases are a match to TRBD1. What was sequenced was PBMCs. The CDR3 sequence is CASSQLEAGGYSSYNEQFF. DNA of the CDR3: TGTGCCAGCAGCCAATTAGAGGCAGGGGGCTATAGCTCCTACAATGAGCAGTTCTTC.